This is a list of T cell receptor beta chains from one sample in a study of early T cells in non-severe SARS-CoV-2 infection. One entry per CDR3 protein, called by TCRdb with MiXCR from the 5' RACE reads. The sample lists 70,000 to 90,000 distinct CDR3 sequences, less than 15% occurring once. The sequenced material came from whole blood. The receptor set was obtained from an adult who was a healthcare worker with PCR-confirmed SARS-CoV-2 infection or an uninfected control (not recorded which). CDR3s include the opening cysteine and the closing phenylalanine or tryptophan. D genes are given only for firm matches. Rows may omit the clone size; those that give it use once, few, many or a size class.

CDR3	DNA	D	V	size	J
CASSPYQGTSVSGNTIYF	TGTGCCAGCAGCCCTTATCAAGGGACGTCGGTCTCTGGAAACACCATATATTTT	NA	TRBV4-2	NA	TRBJ1-3
CSVGAGSYEQYF	TGCAGCGTGGGGGCAGGGTCCTACGAGCAGTACTTC	NA	TRBV29-1	NA	TRBJ2-7
CASSPTSNQPQHF	TGTGCCAGCTCACCAACTAGCAATCAGCCCCAGCATTTT	NA	TRBV18	few	TRBJ1-5
CATLSGGRNTGELFF	TGTGCCACCCTATCTGGGGGCCGTAACACCGGGGAGCTGTTTTTT	NA	TRBV2	few	TRBJ2-2
CASNGDTSRETQYF	TGTGCCAGTAATGGGGACACCTCCCGGGAGACCCAGTACTTC	NA	TRBV19	NA	TRBJ2-5
CASSHEGGREQYF	TGCGCCAGCAGTCACGAGGGAGGGCGCGAGCAGTACTTC	TRBD2	TRBV23-1	few	TRBJ2-7
CASSPGLAGKNEQFF	TGTGCCAGCAGTCCGGGACTAGCGGGGAAGAATGAGCAGTTCTTC	TRBD2	TRBV7-2	NA	TRBJ2-1
CATGDRAGTEAFF	TGTGCCACTGGGGACAGAGCGGGCACTGAAGCTTTCTTT	TRBD1	TRBV15	few	TRBJ1-1
CASSHDRGYNEQFF	TGTGCCAGCTCTCACGACAGGGGTTACAATGAGCAGTTCTTC	TRBD1	TRBV18	few	TRBJ2-1
CASSEDLTDGQFF	TGTGCCAGCAGTGAAGACCTTACGGATGGGCAGTTCTTC	NA	TRBV2	few	TRBJ2-1
CASSFPGRSSYEQYF	TGTGCCAGCAGTTTTCCGGGACGGAGCTCCTACGAGCAGTACTTC	NA	TRBV6-6	few	TRBJ2-7
CATSDPSSGSVDTQYF	TGTGCCACCAGTGATCCTTCTAGCGGGAGCGTAGATACGCAGTATTTT	TRBD2	TRBV24-1	few	TRBJ2-3
CASSPPGVSSGNTIYF	TGTGCCAGCAGTCCTCCAGGGGTTTCCTCTGGAAACACCATATATTTT	NA	TRBV28	many	TRBJ1-3
CASRQGLSNSPLHF	TGTGCCAGCAGGCAGGGGTTGAGTAATTCACCCCTCCACTTT	NA	TRBV6-4	few	TRBJ1-6